These 6 T cell receptor beta chains came from one sample sequenced in a study of OX40 agonist ivuxolimab in advanced cancers. Produced via immunoSEQ multiplex PCR; TCRdb's table is partial and in-frame only. The sample records about 83,000 clones, approximately 79% being singletons. The sample in question was CD4+ or CD8+ T cells sorted from blood, obtained in a trial of the OX40 agonist ivuxolimab. These receptors originate from an adult with an advanced solid tumor such as melanoma, head and neck, liver or kidney cancer.

The chain is built from TRBV6-1 and TRBJ1-2, with 12 positions matching TRBD1. V was pared by 3 bases and J by 2 bases, with 7 bases of the junction left unmatched. This CDR3 contains 17 residues. CDR1 and CDR2 from the germline V gene are MNHNS and SASEGT. CDR3 nucleotide sequence: TGTGCCAGCAGTGATAGGGACAGGGGGCGCCTAAACTATGGCTACACCTTC. Translation gives CASSDRDRGRLNYGYTF.

CDR3 residues: CASSDYRDTEAFF. The CDR3 DNA sequence: TGTGCCAGCAGTGACTACAGGGACACTGAAGCTTTCTTT. V usage is TRBV6-5 and J usage is TRBJ1-1, with D possibly TRBD1 on 6 matching bases. V lost 5 bases, J lost 3 bases, and 10 bases lay in between. The germline gives CDR1 MNHEY, CDR2 SVGAGI. This CDR3 comprises 13 residues.

CDR3 nucleotide sequence: TGTGCCAGCAGTGTCTCCCTCCGGGGGGCCAACGTCCTGACTTTC. Protein product: CASSVSLRGANVLTF. V usage is TRBV6-1 and J usage is TRBJ2-6; no reliable D call. Germline values: CDR1 MNHNS, CDR2 SASEGT. CDR3 size: 15 residues. Trimming removed 4 bases at V and 4 bases at J, with 11 bases between.

V gene TRBV7-6 combines with J gene TRBJ1-1; 7 bases match TRBD1. This CDR3 has 16 residues. Looked up from germline, CDR1 is SGHVS and CDR2 is FNYEAQ. J was trimmed by 7 bases and V by 5 bases; bases with no gene match: 16. CDR3 DNA sequence: TGTGCCAGCAGCCCTTTACTAGGGGGCCGGCTAGGTGAAGCTTTCTTT. Translated: CASSPLLGGRLGEAFF.

V is TRBV19 and J is TRBJ1-2, with D uncertain. The CDR3 sequence is 12 residues long. Trimming left V 6 bases short and J 8 bases short, with 13 bases between. From germline, CDR1 is LNHDA and CDR2 SQIVND (reference sequence). This chain's CDR3 is CASSTRAAGYTF. DNA for the CDR3: TGTGCCAGTAGCACACGCGCGGCAGGCTACACCTTC.

The chain is built from TRBV5-1 and TRBJ1-1; 7 bases match TRBD1. The CDR3 is made up of 15 amino acids. Unmatched junction bases numbered 8, after V lost 0 bases and J lost 6 bases. The germline CDR1 and CDR2 sequences are SGHRS and YFSETQ. The CDR3 DNA is TGCGCCAGCAGCTTGGATGGACAGGTTGCGGCTGAAGCTTTCTTT. This gives the protein CASSLDGQVAAEAFF.